The source of this T cell receptor (beta chain) is a study of T cells in Graves' hyperthyroidism and ophthalmopathy (dated by TCRdb to the late 2010s). With regard to the full study: Peripheral blood was sampled at the time of initial diagnosis, prior to any treatment. After sampling, hyperthyroidism patients received methimazole starting at 30 mg daily, and ophthalmopathy patients received high-dose intravenous methylprednisolone. The 95 to 100 discovery patients were divided at random into training and test sets in a 7:3 ratio. To identify TCR V-J signatures that set the groups apart, the researchers used a discovery cohort of more than 95 patients, made up of around 40 with Graves' ophthalmopathy and some 60 with stable Graves' hyperthyroidism. According to the paper, TCR Vbeta CDR3 sequencing was carried out on 135 peripheral blood samples, which came from fewer than 50 ophthalmopathy, around 75 hyperthyroidism and approximately 17 progressor patients. An independent validation cohort of about 19 hyperthyroidism patients and about 16 patients who later progressed to ophthalmopathy tested prospective prediction of ophthalmopathy. In about 6 Graves' hyperthyroidism patients, the study also compared T-cell repertoires from thyroid tissue with T-cell repertoires from blood. Overall study results and their limits: In validation, progression to ophthalmopathy was predicted by the model with around 71% sensitivity and under 85% specificity, a median of 6.5 months before onset. Blood samples also contained most of the expanded thyroid clonotypes (frequency above 0.001), which suggests that blood repertoires may reflect thyroid immune responses. No statistical method was used to set the sample size in advance, and investigators knew the group allocation. A model built on a 13 V-J signature distinguished ophthalmopathy from stable hyperthyroidism, reaching around 88% sensitivity and about 81% specificity in cross-validation and 80%/75% in testing.

Amplification of TCR beta CDR3 regions was carried out from RNA transcripts. For the first round of RT-PCR on the TCR CDR3, the HTBI primer set was used together with the Qiagen OneStep RT-PCR kit. Libraries were constructed in a second round of multiplex PCR, after which size selection and purification were performed. The libraries were sequenced on an Illumina HiSeq2000 using paired-end 100 bp reads. In the original analysis: Raw data were processed with SOAPnuke, discarding reads with adapters, uncalled bases, mean Phred below 15, or no exact constant-primer or identifier match. High-quality paired reads were merged with COPE v1.2.5, and unique nucleotide sequences were defined as clonotypes. MiTCR v1.1 was used to align clonotypes to the IMGT TRBV, TRBD and TRBJ reference segments. Analysis was restricted to V-J combinations with a frequency above 0.0001, which covered roughly 99% of repertoires. The TCS score was defined as F50 (clonal expansion) divided by E x V (chaos), with BLOSUM62-based TCRdist calculated between CDR3 peptides within each V-J. Welch's t-statistics and random forest reduced 500 to 550 V-J features to some 14, which were used in a naive Bayes classifier (R e1071). The public reads were reprocessed in TCRdb via fastp at Q25 and MiXCR, keeping in-frame beta chains. Merged by CDR3 protein, the rows form single entries marked with the most common genes and DNA. V and J calls and clone size were set by TCRdb, not the authors. This sample holds some 490,000 distinct CDR3 sequences; 22% were observed only once. The biggest ten clones account for 49% of the sample.

On this clonotype itself: It lacks a known antigen. Nothing much larger sits one base from this clone, and base qualities are not available.

In the ophthalmopathy patients, disease was moderately to severely active, with a Clinical Activity Score of 3 or more, a NOSPECS grade of 4 or more, and a duration of less than 3 months. The study excluded patients with uncontrolled infections, other autoimmune diseases, pregnancy or lactation. Clinical symptoms, serum thyroxine and TRAb, thyroid ultrasound, and orbital computed tomography formed the basis for the diagnoses. PBMCs were separated from around 9.1 ml of fresh peripheral blood using Ficoll-Paque density gradient centrifugation. Total RNA was extracted using Trizol reagent, and RNA quality was assessed on an Agilent 2100 Bioanalyzer. For CDR1 and CDR2, the germline V gene lists SGHTA and FQGTGA. The V and J ends are trimmed by 4 bases and 0 bases, leaving 12 bases between them. Reading from cysteine to phenylalanine, the CDR3 counts 16 amino acids. CDR3 DNA is the only sequence kept; it has 48 bases, read in frame from the first base.

The V and J genes are TRBV7-3 and TRBJ2-2, with TRBD2 perhaps the D gene, on 5 matching bases. The receptor comes from a woman between 65 and 79 years old with Graves' ophthalmopathy. The sequenced sample consisted of blood. The DNA sequence is as follows: TGTGCCAGCAGCTCCTCCGGGATAACGAACACCGGGGAGCTGTTTTTT. It specifies CASSSSGITNTGELFF.